This T cell receptor beta chain was sequenced for a study of pediatric ulcerative colitis. Study context: Disease was pancolitis in about 7 and left-sided in two, histology-confirmed. Study-level results: Total lymphocyte DNA, not sorted subsets, was the template. Compared with controls, ulcerative colitis showed greater blood-rectum clone sharing.

The blood sample was taken during the colonoscopy visit. Here immunoSEQ multiplex PCR was the method, and the copy in TCRdb shows in-frame clones only, minus some. The profile shows approximately 60,000 clones, less than 90% of them singletons. Germline CDR1 and CDR2: MRHNA and SNTAGT. Deletions cut 3 bases from V and 0 bases from J, with 6 bases between. There are 14 residues in the CDR3. With regard to this clone: The antigen remains unidentified.

Sequenced material: blood. This receptor was taken from a boy aged 10-17 years with severe ulcerative colitis. The chain combines TRBV6-4 with TRBJ2-1, with D uncertain. The CDR3 sequence: CASSEGPSYNEQFF. The CDR3 DNA reads as TGTGCCAGCAGTGAAGGGCCCTCCTACAATGAGCAGTTCTTC.